The 28 T cell receptor beta chains below all came from one sample that was sequenced in a study of blood T cell repertoires in COVID-19. Clones were read by immunoSEQ multiplex PCR, and TCRdb kept only the in-frame ones, dropping some. This sample has 190,000 or so clones, with 85% found just once. Input material: PBMCs or T cells enriched from blood (not recorded which). The receptor source for this set is a man between 35 and 55 years old who had recovered from COVID-19.

A few counts support this clone. The gene calls are TRBV3-1 (or the pseudogene TRBV3-2) and TRBJ1-2; weak D call: TRBD1 (6 bases). Germline-derived CDR1 and CDR2 are LGHDT and YNNKEL (reference sequence). The CDR3 runs 13 residues. V gave up 5 bases and J gave up 8 bases, with 15 bases separating them. The CDR3 nucleotides read TGTGCCAGCAGCGTACAGGGAGGGAACGGCTACACCTTC. Amino acid sequence: CASSVQGGNGYTF.

The CDR3 nucleotides are TGTGCCAGCAGCCGAACTCCAACTTGGGGCGATGAGCAGTTCTTC. Its translation: CASSRTPTWGDEQFF. The V gene is TRBV5-5, the J gene TRBJ2-1, with D perhaps matching TRBD1 (5 bases). V was clipped by 4 bases and J by 8 bases, with 19 bases between them. Germline CDR1 SGHKS, CDR2 YYEKEE (reference sequence). This CDR3 region has 15 residues.

DNA of the CDR3: TGTGCCACCAGTGATTTGGTCCGGGGAGGCAGGGGGAATGAGCAGTTCTTC. Its protein is CATSDLVRGGRGNEQFF. This chain connects TRBV24-1 to TRBJ2-1; D perhaps matches TRBD1 (7 bases). Per germline, CDR1 KGHDR and CDR2 SFDVKD. CDR3 length equals 17 residues. V was cut by 0 bases and J by 7 bases, with 18 bases left in between.

V and J are TRBV7-2 and TRBJ1-5; 7 bases are shared with TRBD1. Germline V gene sequence: CDR1 SGHTA, CDR2 FQGNSA. The CDR3 runs 15 residues. Unmatched junction bases numbered 6, after V lost 5 bases and J lost 2 bases. CDR3 nucleotides: TGTGCCAGCAGCCTTGAGACAGGGCGCAATCAGCCCCAGCATTTT. Translated: CASSLETGRNQPQHF. The variable domain in full, completed from reference TRBV7-2 and TRBJ1-5, reads GAGVSQSPSNKVTEKGKDVELRCDPISGHTALYWYRQSLGQGLEFLIYFQGNSAPDKSGLPSDRFSAERTGGSVSTLTIQRTQQEDSAVYLCASSLETGRNQPQHFGDGTRLSIL.

The rearrangement links TRBV25-1 to TRBJ2-7, with 11 bases aligning to TRBD2. This CDR3 is 17 amino acids long. In germline, CDR1 is MGHDK, CDR2 SYGVNS. V lost 6 bases to trimming and J lost 1 base; unmatched junction nucleotides: 11. In DNA form, the CDR3 reads TGTGCCAGCAGAGAAAATACCGGGACTAGCGGATCCTACGAGCAGTACTTC. Protein sequence: CASRENTGTSGSYEQYF.

The rearrangement links TRBV10-2 to TRBJ1-5, with 7 bases aligning to TRBD1. J was trimmed by 5 bases and V by 6 bases; bases with no gene match: 7. The CDR3 is 14 amino acids. Germline lookup yields CDR1 WSHSY and CDR2 SAAADI. This CDR3 reads CASRQGSGYQPQHF. The CDR3 bases are TGCGCCAGCAGACAGGGGTCCGGTTATCAGCCCCAGCATTTT.

V is TRBV19 and J is TRBJ2-1, with 8 bases aligning to TRBD2. The V gene's germline CDR1 is LNHDA and CDR2 SQIVND (reference sequence). The ends lost 2 bases at V and 4 bases at J; junction bases unmatched: 1. CDR3 size: 14 residues. CDR3 sequence: CASSITSGYNEQFF. The CDR3, as DNA: TGTGCCAGTAGTATAACTAGCGGATACAATGAGCAGTTCTTC.

This clone appeared a single time. The chain recombines TRBV15 with TRBJ2-1; 11 nucleotides match TRBD2. This CDR3 spans 15 amino acids. V trimming: 4 bases; J trimming: 9 bases; junction bases outside the gene matches: 8. Per the germline V gene, CDR1 is LNHNV and CDR2 is YYDKDF (reference sequence). The CDR3 region has the DNA TGTGCCACCAGCATCTTAGCGGGGGGGTTAGGTGAGCAGTTCTTC. Translating it yields CATSILAGGLGEQFF.

The rearrangement joins TRBV5-1 to TRBJ1-2, with 7 bases lining up with TRBD1. The CDR3 consists of 17 residues. The germline gives CDR1 SGHRS, CDR2 YFSETQ. The ends lost 0 bases at V and 3 bases at J; junction bases unmatched: 11. CDR3 sequence (DNA): TGCGCCAGCAGCTTGGGGACCCAGGGGGTGGAGTACTATGGCTACACCTTC. Translating it yields CASSLGTQGVEYYGYTF.

This chain uses TRBV6-5 with TRBJ1-1; TRBD1 aligns across 7 bases. Germline V CDR1 and CDR2: MNHEY, SVGAGI. The trim removed 2 bases at V and 12 bases at J, leaving 15 bases unmatched. The CDR3 spans 15 residues. The DNA of the CDR3 is TGTGCCAGCAGTTACACACGTACCGGGACAGACCTACCTTTCTTT. Residues: CASSYTRTGTDLPFF.

The chain links TRBV5-1 to TRBJ2-3, with a weak D call TRBD1 (5 bases). Germline loops: CDR1 SGHRS, CDR2 YFSETQ. The CDR3 has 16 amino acids. Deletions cut 0 bases from V and 1 base from J, with 12 bases between. CDR3 protein: CASSLALIGGTDTQYF. The CDR3 coding sequence is TGCGCCAGCAGCTTGGCCCTCATAGGGGGCACAGATACGCAGTATTTT.

The V gene is TRBV11-1, the J gene TRBJ2-3, with 7 nucleotides matching TRBD2. Losses at the gene ends were 5 bases for V and 2 bases for J; bases not matched to a gene: 10. The CDR3 extends over 16 amino acids. Germline V gene sequence: CDR1 SGHAT, CDR2 FQDESV (reference sequence). This CDR3 is CASSLLGSGNTDTQYF. In DNA, the CDR3 is TGTGCCAGCAGCCTCTTAGGGAGCGGGAACACAGATACGCAGTATTTT.

This chain connects TRBV30 to TRBJ1-2; 8 bases map to TRBD1. The V gene's germline CDR1 is GTSNPN and CDR2 SVGIG (reference sequence). The ends lost 0 bases at V and 2 bases at J; junction bases unmatched: 11. CDR3 size: 17 residues. The CDR3 is CAWSVFGGQGKNYGYTF. Here the CDR3 DNA reads TGTGCCTGGAGTGTTTTTGGCGGACAGGGAAAAAACTATGGCTACACCTTC. The complete variable domain, with remaining parts taken from reference TRBV30 and TRBJ1-2, reads SQTIHQWPATLVQPVGSPLSLECTVEGTSNPNLYWYRQAAGRGLQLLFYSVGIGQISSEVPQNLSASRPQDRQFILSSKKLLLSDSGFYLCAWSVFGGQGKNYGYTFGSGTRLTVV.

The V gene is TRBV6-2 or TRBV6-3, the J gene TRBJ2-7; no definite D call. Germline V gives CDR1 MNHEY, CDR2 SVGEGT. Trimming removed 2 bases at V and 3 bases at J, with 11 bases between. This CDR3 is 14 amino acids long. This CDR3 reads CASSYHVGSYEQYF. CDR3 coding DNA: TGTGCCAGCAGTTACCATGTGGGCAGCTACGAGCAGTACTTC.

The J gene is TRBJ2-1, the V gene TRBV7-8, with D possibly matching TRBD2 (6 bases). CDR3 length equals 18 residues. Germline V gene data show CDR1 as SGHVS and CDR2 as FQNEAQ. Trimming took 4 bases from V and 4 from J, leaving 23 bases between them. CDR3 residues: CASSSHWAWRDEYNEQFF. CDR3 coding DNA: TGTGCCAGCAGCTCGCACTGGGCATGGCGGGACGAATACAATGAGCAGTTCTTC.

The chain uses TRBV7-3 and TRBJ2-3, with 7 bases matching TRBD2. CDR1 and CDR2 from the germline V gene are SGHTA and FQGTGA. V was pared by 1 base and J by 6 bases, with 25 bases of the junction left unmatched. The CDR3 contains 21 residues. The DNA for the CDR3 is TGTGCCAGCAGCTTAAGGGTCCCGCGCGGCGGGGAGGGGTTGTGTCTTGATACGCAGTATTTT. Protein: CASSLRVPRGGEGLCLDTQYF.

The CDR3 nucleotides read TGTGCCAGCAGCCTCCGAGGGGGTTTGCAGCCCCAGCATTTT. Translation: CASSLRGGLQPQHF. This chain joins TRBV28 and TRBJ1-5; possibly TRBD1 for D (6 bases). The CDR3 runs 14 residues. Trimming shortened V by 6 bases and J by 7 bases, and 16 bases separated the two germline ends. Germline V gene data show CDR1 as MDHEN and CDR2 as SYDVKM.

This chain links TRBV7-9 with TRBJ1-3; D is uncertain. Germline V CDR1 and CDR2: SEHNR, FQNEAQ (reference sequence). CDR3 size: 14 residues. Trimming stripped 2 bases from V and 0 bases from J, with 5 bases between. The CDR3, as DNA: TGTGCCAGCAGCTTAAACGGCTCTGGAAACACCATATATTTT. It codes for CASSLNGSGNTIYF. The variable domain in full, completed from reference TRBV7-9 and TRBJ1-3, reads DTGVSQNPRHKITKRGQNVTFRCDPISEHNRLYWYRQTLGQGPEFLTYFQNEAQLEKSRLLSDRFSAERPKGSFSTLEIQRTEQGDSAMYLCASSLNGSGNTIYFGEGSWLTVV.

This chain links TRBV29-1 with TRBJ2-2; D is undetermined. In germline, CDR1 is SQVTM, CDR2 ANQGSEA. With 6 bases removed from V and 4 bases from J, the gap between germline ends came to 12 bases. The CDR3 has 13 residues. The CDR3 here is CSVTYSFTGELFF. The CDR3, as DNA: TGCAGCGTAACTTACAGTTTCACCGGGGAGCTGTTTTTT.

The rearrangement uses TRBV4-3 and TRBJ2-7; no clear D. V was trimmed by 0 bases and J by 5 bases, leaving 20 bases between them. CDR1 LGHNA and CDR2 YSLEER come from the germline V gene. The CDR3 loop spans 17 amino acids. CDR3 residues: CASSQDRRVGLSHEQYF. The CDR3 coding sequence is TGCGCCAGCAGCCAAGATAGACGGGTTGGTTTGTCCCACGAGCAGTACTTC.

The chain couples TRBV7-9 to TRBJ1-4, with 9 bases that match TRBD1. This CDR3 is built from 17 residues. In germline, CDR1 is SEHNR, CDR2 FQNEAQ (reference sequence). V trimming: 5 bases; J trimming: 6 bases; junction bases outside the gene matches: 13. The DNA of the CDR3 is TGTGCCAGCAGCACCGCGGGACAGGGTATTATGGATGAAAAACTGTTTTTT. Translating gives CASSTAGQGIMDEKLFF. Together with reference TRBV7-9 and TRBJ1-4, the CDR3 gives the full variable domain: DTGVSQNPRHKITKRGQNVTFRCDPISEHNRLYWYRQTLGQGPEFLTYFQNEAQLEKSRLLSDRFSAERPKGSFSTLEIQRTEQGDSAMYLCASSTAGQGIMDEKLFFGSGTQLSVL.

This clone was observed at least ten times. V and J are TRBV7-3 and TRBJ1-2; TRBD1 matches 7 bases. With 5 bases clipped from V and 8 bases from J, the junction kept 11 bases outside the gene matches. Germline values: CDR1 SGHTA, CDR2 FQGTGA. The CDR3 runs 14 residues. CDR3 amino acids: CASSPNDRVNGYTF. Here the CDR3 DNA reads TGTGCCAGCAGCCCTAACGACAGGGTCAACGGCTACACCTTC.

The chain joins TRBV28 to TRBJ2-4, with 7 nucleotides matching TRBD1. V trimming: 5 bases; J trimming: 4 bases; junction bases outside the gene matches: 8. CDR1 and CDR2 (germline): MDHEN, SYDVKM. The CDR3 consists of 15 residues. CDR3 sequence reads: CASSAPGQRKNIQYF. In DNA form, the CDR3 reads TGTGCCAGCAGTGCTCCGGGACAGAGAAAAAACATTCAGTACTTC.

This sequence joins TRBV7-2 and TRBJ2-7; 9 nucleotides match TRBD1. The germline V gene has CDR1 SGHTA and CDR2 FQGNSA. The CDR3 covers 17 residues. With 2 bases clipped from V and 2 bases from J, the junction kept 10 bases outside the gene matches. The CDR3 loop is CASSLMVTGGSPYEQYF. The CDR3 DNA is TGTGCCAGCAGCTTAATGGTCACAGGGGGCTCACCCTACGAGCAGTACTTC.

The chain is built from TRBV5-1 and TRBJ2-5, with D possibly being TRBD2 (7 bases). CDR1 is SGHRS and CDR2 is YFSETQ in the germline V gene. The CDR3 sequence is 17 residues long. Trimming stripped 2 bases from V and 5 bases from J, with 22 bases between. CDR3 coding DNA: TGCGCCAGCAGCTTAGGCGATCACGGGGGGCGCTGGGAGACCCAGTACTTC. This translates into CASSLGDHGGRWETQYF.

The gene calls are TRBV4-1 and TRBJ2-2; 10 bases align to TRBD2. This CDR3 spans 15 amino acids. Germline CDR1 MGHRA, CDR2 YSYEKL. V was clipped by 0 bases and J by 6 bases; unmatched bases: 1. The CDR3 DNA follows: TGCGCCAGCAGCCAAGACAGCGGGGGGGCCGGGGAGCTGTTTTTT. Its protein product is CASSQDSGGAGELFF.

The rearrangement uses TRBV7-2 and TRBJ2-1; 8 bases align to TRBD2. V was pared by 7 bases and J by 3 bases, with 8 bases of the junction left unmatched. The CDR3 contains 15 residues. In germline, CDR1 is SGHTA, CDR2 FQGNSA. This CDR3 reads CASTSASGLYNEQFF. DNA for the CDR3: TGTGCCAGCACCTCAGCTAGCGGGCTCTACAATGAGCAGTTCTTC.

This rearrangement joins TRBV30 to TRBJ2-5; TRBD2 might be the D (5 bases). This CDR3 contains 13 residues. V was shortened by 0 bases and J by 4 bases, with 9 bases between the two germline ends. Germline values: CDR1 GTSNPN, CDR2 SVGIG (reference sequence). The CDR3 is CAWSVLGRETQYF. In DNA form, the CDR3 reads TGTGCCTGGAGTGTACTAGGTCGAGAGACCCAGTACTTC.